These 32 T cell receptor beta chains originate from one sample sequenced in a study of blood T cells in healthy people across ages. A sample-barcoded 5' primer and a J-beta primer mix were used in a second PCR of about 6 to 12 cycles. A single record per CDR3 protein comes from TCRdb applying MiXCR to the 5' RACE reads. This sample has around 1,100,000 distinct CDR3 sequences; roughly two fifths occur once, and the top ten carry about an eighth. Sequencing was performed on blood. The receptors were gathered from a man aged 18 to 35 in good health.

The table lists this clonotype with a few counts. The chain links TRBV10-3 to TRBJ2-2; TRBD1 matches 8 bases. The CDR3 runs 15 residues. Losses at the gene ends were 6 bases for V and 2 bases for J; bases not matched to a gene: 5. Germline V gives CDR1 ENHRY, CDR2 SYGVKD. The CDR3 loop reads CAIRGTGSNTGELFF. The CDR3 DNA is TGTGCCATCAGAGGGACAGGTTCAAACACCGGGGAGCTGTTTTTT.

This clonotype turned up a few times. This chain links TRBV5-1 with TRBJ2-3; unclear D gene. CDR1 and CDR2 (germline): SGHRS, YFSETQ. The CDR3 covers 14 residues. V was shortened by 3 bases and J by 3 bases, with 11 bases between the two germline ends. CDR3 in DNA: TGCGCCAGCAGCTACTCCCTAGGGACAGATACGCAGTATTTT. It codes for CASSYSLGTDTQYF.

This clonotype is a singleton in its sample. The CDR3 region has the DNA TGTGCCAGCAGAAAATCCGGGACCTACACCGGGGAGCTGTTTTTT. Its translation is CASRKSGTYTGELFF. The rearrangement uses TRBV6-2 or TRBV6-3 and TRBJ2-2, with D perhaps given as TRBD1 or TRBD2 (5 bases each). The CDR3 contains 15 residues. V dropped 6 bases and J dropped 3 bases, with 14 bases sitting between them. CDR1 is MNHEY and CDR2 is SVGEGT in the germline V gene.

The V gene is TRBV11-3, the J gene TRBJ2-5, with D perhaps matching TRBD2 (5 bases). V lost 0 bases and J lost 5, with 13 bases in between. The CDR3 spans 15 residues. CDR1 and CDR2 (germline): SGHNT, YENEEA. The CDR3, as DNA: TGTGCCAGCAGCTTAGAGGCCTCTGGGGAGGAGACCCAGTACTTC. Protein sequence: CASSLEASGEETQYF. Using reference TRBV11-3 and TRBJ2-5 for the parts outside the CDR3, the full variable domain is EAGVVQSPRYKIIEKKQPVAFWCNPISGHNTLYWYLQNLGQGPELLIRYENEEAVDDSQLPKDRFSAERLKGVDSTLKIQPAELGDSAVYLCASSLEASGEETQYFGPGTRLLVL.

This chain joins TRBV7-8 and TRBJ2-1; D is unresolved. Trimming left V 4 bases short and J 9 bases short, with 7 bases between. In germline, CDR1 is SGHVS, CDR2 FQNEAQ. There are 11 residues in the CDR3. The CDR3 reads CASSSMSEQFF. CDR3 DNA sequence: TGTGCCAGCAGCTCCATGAGTGAGCAGTTCTTC.

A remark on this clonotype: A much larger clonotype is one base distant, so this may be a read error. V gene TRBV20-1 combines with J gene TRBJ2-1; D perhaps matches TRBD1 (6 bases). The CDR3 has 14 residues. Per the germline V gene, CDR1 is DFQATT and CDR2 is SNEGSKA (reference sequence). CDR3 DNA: TGCAGTGCTACTTGGGCAGGGGTAGGCAATGAGCAGTTGTTC. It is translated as CSATWAGVGNEQLF.

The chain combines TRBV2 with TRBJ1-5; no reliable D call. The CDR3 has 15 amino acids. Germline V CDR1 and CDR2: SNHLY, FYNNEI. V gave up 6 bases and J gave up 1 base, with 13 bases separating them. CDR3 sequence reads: CASSRVEGSNQPQHF. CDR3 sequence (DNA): TGTGCCAGCAGCCGGGTGGAAGGCAGCAATCAGCCCCAGCATTTT.

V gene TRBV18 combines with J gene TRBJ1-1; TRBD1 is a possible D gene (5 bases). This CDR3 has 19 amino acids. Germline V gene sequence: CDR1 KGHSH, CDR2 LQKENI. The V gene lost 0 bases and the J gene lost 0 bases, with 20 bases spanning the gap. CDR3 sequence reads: CASSPPIDRGGVMNTEAFF. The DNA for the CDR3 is TGTGCCAGCTCACCACCGATTGACCGGGGAGGGGTCATGAACACTGAAGCTTTCTTT.

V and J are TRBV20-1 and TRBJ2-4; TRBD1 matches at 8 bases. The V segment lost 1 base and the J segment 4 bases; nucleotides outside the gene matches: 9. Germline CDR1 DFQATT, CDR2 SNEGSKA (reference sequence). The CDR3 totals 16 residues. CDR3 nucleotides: TGCAGTGCTAGAGTGGGGACAGGCGGTCGGAAAAACATTCAGTACTTC. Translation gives CSARVGTGGRKNIQYF.

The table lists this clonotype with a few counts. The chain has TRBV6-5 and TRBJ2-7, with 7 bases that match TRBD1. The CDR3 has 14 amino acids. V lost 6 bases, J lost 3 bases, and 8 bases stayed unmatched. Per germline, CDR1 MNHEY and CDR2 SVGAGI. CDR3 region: CASRPGQLNYEQYF. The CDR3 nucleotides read TGTGCCAGCAGACCGGGACAGCTTAACTACGAGCAGTACTTC.

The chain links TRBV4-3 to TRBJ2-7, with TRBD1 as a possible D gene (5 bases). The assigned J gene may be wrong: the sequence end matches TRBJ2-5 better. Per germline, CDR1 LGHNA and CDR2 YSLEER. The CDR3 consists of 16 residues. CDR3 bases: TGCGCCAGCAGCCAAGTAGGGGCAGGTGGTCACGAGACCCAGTACTTC. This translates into CASSQVGAGGHETQYF.

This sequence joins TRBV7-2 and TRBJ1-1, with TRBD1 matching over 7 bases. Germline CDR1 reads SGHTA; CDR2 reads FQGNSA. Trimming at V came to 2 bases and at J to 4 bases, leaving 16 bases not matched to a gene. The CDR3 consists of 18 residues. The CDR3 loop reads CASSLKGGSPIRSTEAFF. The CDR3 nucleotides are TGTGCCAGCAGCTTAAAAGGGGGCAGCCCCATTAGGAGCACTGAAGCTTTCTTT. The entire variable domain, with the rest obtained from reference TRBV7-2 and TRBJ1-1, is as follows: GAGVSQSPSNKVTEKGKDVELRCDPISGHTALYWYRQSLGQGLEFLIYFQGNSAPDKSGLPSDRFSAERTGGSVSTLTIQRTQQEDSAVYLCASSLKGGSPIRSTEAFFGQGTRLTVV.

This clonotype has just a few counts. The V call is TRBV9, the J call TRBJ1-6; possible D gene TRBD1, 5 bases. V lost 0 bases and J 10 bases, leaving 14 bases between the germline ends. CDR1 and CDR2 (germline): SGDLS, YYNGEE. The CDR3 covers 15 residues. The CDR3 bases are TGTGCCAGCAGCGTAGGGTTCGGGGGAAGCTCACCCCTCCACTTT. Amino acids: CASSVGFGGSSPLHF.

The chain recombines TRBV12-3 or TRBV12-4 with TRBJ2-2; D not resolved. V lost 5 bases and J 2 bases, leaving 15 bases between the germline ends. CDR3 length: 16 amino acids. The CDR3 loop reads CASSATPGPNTGELFF. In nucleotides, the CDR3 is TGTGCCAGCAGTGCCACACCGGGCCCAAACACCGGGGAGCTGTTTTTT.

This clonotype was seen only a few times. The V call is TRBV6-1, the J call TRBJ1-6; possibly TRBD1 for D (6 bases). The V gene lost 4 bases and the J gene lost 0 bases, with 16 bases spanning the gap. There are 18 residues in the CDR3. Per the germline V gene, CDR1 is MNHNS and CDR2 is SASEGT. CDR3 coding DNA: TGTGCCAGCAGTGCTTACCCAGGACAGAGCTCCTATAATTCACCCCTCCACTTT. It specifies CASSAYPGQSSYNSPLHF.

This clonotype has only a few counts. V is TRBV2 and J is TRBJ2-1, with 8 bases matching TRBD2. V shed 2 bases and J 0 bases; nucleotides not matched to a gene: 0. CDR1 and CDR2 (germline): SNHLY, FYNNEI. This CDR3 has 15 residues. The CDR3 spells CASSESGSSYNEQFF. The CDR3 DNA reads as TGTGCCAGCAGTGAAAGCGGGAGCTCCTACAATGAGCAGTTCTTC. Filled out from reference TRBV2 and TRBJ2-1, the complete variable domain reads EPEVTQTPSHQVTQMGQEVILRCVPISNHLYFYWYRQILGQKVEFLVSFYNNEISEKSEIFDDQFSVERPDGSNFTLKIRSTKLEDSAMYFCASSESGSSYNEQFFGPGTRLTVL.

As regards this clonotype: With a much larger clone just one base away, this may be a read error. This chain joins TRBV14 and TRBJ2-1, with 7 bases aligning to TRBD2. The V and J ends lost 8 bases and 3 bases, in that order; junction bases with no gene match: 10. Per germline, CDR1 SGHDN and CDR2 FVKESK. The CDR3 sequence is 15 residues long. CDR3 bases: TGTGCCAGCGGCCTCTCGGGGGGATTCTACAATGAGCAGTTCTTC. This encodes CASGLSGGFYNEQFF.

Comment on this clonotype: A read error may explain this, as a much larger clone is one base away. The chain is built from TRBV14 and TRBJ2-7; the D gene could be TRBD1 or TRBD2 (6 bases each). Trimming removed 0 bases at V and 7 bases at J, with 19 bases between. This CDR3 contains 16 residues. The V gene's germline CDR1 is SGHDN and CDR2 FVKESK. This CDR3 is CASSQDLSRGLFEQYF. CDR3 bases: TGTGCCAGCAGCCAAGACCTTTCCCGGGGGCTTTTTGAGCAGTACTTC.

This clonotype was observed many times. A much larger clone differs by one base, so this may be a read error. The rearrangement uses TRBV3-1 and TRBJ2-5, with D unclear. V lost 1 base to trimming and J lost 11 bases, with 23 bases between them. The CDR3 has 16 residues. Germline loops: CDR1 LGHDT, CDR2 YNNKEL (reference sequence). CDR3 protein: CASSQGRIWPRNEQYF. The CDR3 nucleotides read TGTGCCAGCAGCCAAGGTCGGATCTGGCCCCGCAATGAGCAGTACTTC.

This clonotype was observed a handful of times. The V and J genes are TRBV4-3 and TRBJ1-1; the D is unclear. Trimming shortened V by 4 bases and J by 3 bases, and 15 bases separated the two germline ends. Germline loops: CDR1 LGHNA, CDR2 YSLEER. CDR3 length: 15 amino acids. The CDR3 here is CASSRFWGGDTEAFF. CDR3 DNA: TGCGCCAGCAGCCGTTTTTGGGGTGGGGACACTGAAGCTTTCTTT.

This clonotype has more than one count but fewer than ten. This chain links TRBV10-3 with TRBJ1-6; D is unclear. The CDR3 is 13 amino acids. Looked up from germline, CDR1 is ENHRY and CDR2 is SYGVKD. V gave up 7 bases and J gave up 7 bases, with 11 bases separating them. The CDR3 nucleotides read TGTGCCATCAAGGAGACTGAGAATTCACCCCTCCACTTT. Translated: CAIKETENSPLHF.

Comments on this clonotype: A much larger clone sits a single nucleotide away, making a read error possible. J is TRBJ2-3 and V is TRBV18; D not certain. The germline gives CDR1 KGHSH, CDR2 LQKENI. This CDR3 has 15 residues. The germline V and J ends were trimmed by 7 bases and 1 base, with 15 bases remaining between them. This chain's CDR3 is CASLPRPLGTDTQYF. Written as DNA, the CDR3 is TGTGCCAGCTTACCTCGACCATTAGGCACAGATACGCAGTATTTT.

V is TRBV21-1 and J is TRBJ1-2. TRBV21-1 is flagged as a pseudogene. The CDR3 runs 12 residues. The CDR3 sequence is CVSSKEWVGYTF. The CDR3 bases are TGTGTCAGCAGCAAAGAATGGGTTGGCTACACCTTC.

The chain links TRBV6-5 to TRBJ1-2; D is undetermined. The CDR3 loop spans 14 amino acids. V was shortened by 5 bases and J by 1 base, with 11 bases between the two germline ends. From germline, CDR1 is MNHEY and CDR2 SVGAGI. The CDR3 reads CASSPSPVNYGYTF. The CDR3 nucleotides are TGTGCCAGCAGTCCCTCACCCGTTAACTATGGCTACACCTTC.

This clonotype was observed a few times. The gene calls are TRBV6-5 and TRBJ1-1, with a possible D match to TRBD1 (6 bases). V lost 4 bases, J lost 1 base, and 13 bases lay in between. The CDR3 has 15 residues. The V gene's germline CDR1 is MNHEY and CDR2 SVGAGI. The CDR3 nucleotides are TGTGCCAGCAGTTCCCCGACAGGAAGGAACACTGAAGCTTTCTTT. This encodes CASSSPTGRNTEAFF.

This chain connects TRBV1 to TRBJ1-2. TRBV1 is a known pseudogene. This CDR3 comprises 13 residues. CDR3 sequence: CTSSEKRCWGYTF. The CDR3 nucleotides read TGCACCAGCAGCGAAAAACGGTGTTGGGGCTACACCTTC.

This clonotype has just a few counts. DNA of the CDR3: TGCAGTGCTCACTCAGGGGGCGGCTACACCTTC. Protein: CSAHSGGGYTF. The chain uses TRBV20-1 and TRBJ1-2, with 8 bases lining up with TRBD1. The J segment lost 8 bases and the V segment lost 5 bases, leaving 4 bases of the junction unmatched. Germline V CDR1 and CDR2: DFQATT, SNEGSKA (reference sequence). This CDR3 has 11 amino acids.

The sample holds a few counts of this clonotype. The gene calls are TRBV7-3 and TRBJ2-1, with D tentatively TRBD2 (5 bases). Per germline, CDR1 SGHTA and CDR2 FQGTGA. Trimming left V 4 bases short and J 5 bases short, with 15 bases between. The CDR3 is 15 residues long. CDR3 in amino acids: CASSSGRGSDNEQFF. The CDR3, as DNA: TGTGCCAGCAGCTCCGGAAGAGGGTCGGACAATGAGCAGTTCTTC.

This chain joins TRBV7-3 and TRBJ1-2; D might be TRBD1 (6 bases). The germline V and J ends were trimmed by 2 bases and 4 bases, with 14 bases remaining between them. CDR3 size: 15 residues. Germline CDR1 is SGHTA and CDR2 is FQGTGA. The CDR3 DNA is TGTGCCAGCAGCTTATCCGGACAGTTTCCCTATGGCTACACCTTC. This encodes CASSLSGQFPYGYTF.

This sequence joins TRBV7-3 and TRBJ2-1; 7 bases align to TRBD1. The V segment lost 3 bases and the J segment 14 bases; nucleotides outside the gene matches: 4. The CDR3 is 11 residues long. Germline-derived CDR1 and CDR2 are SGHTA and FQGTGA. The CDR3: CASSFGQEKFF. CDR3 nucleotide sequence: TGTGCCAGCAGCTTCGGACAGGAGAAGTTCTTC.

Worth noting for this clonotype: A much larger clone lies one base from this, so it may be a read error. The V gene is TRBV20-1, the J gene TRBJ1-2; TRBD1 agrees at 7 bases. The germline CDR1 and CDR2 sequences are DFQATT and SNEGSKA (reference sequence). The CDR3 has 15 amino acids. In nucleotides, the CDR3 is TGCAGTGCCGAGAAGGGGGCACAAGACAACTATGACTACACCTTC. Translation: CSAEKGAQDNYDYTF.

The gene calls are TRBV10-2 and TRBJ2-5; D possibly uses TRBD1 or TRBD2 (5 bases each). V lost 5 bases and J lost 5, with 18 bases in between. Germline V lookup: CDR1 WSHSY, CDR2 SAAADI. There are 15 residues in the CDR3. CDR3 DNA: TGCGCCAGCAGTACGACAGCGGAAATAGGGGAGACCCAGTACTTC. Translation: CASSTTAEIGETQYF.